The clone carrying this T cell receptor (beta chain) was seen only once. The sample originates from a study of control samples from healthy donors and cancer patients. CDR1 LGHDT and CDR2 YNNKEL come from the germline V gene (reference sequence). The CDR3 totals 18 residues. The V gene end was trimmed by 1 base and the J gene end by 4 bases; junction bases not matched to a gene: 11. Clones were sequenced by immunoSEQ multiplex PCR, and TCRdb holds only the in-frame ones, with some missing. Among 130,000 or so clones listed, roughly 90% were seen once. The material sequenced was blood. This TCR was sampled from a woman aged 50 to 60 in good health. This chain connects TRBV3-1 (or the pseudogene TRBV3-2) to TRBJ1-2; 11 bases align to TRBD1. The CDR3 nucleotides are TGTGCCAGCAGCCAAGGAGGGACAGGGGGGGCTTCAGGCTATGGCTACACCTTC. Translation gives CASSQGGTGGASGYGYTF.